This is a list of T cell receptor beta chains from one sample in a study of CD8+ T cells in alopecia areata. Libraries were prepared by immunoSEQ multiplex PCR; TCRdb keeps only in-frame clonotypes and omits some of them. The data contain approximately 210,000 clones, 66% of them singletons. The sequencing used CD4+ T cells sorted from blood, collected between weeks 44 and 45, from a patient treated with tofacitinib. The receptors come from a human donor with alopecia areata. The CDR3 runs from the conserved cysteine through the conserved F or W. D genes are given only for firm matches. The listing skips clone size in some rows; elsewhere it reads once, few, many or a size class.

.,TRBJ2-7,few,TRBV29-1,CSVRPGKNEQYF,TGCAGCGTGCGACCCGGGAAAAACGAGCAGTACTTC
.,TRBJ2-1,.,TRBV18,CASSLTGQAEQFF,TGTGCCAGCTCGCTCACAGGGCAAGCTGAGCAGTTCTTC
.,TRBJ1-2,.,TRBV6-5,CASSPPSPHSGYTF,TGTGCCAGCAGTCCGCCGTCCCCGCACAGTGGCTACACCTTC
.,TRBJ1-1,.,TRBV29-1,CSVVGHVNTEAFF,TGCAGCGTTGTGGGACATGTGAACACTGAAGCTTTCTTT
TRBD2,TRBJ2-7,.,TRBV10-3,CAISERRGGFDEQYF,TGTGCCATCAGTGAAAGGCGGGGGGGCTTCGACGAGCAGTACTTC
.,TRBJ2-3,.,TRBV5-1,CASSDENGGRGQYF,TGCGCCAGCAGCGATGAAAACGGGGGACGAGGGCAGTATTTT
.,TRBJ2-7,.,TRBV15,CATSRDRYEQYF,TGTGCCACCAGCAGAGATCGGTACGAGCAGTACTTC
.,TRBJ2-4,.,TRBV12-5,CASGLVLADGDIQYF,TGTGCTAGTGGTTTGGTACTGGCAGATGGGGACATTCAGTACTTC
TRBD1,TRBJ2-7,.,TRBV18,CASSHTRDRVYEQYF,TGTGCCAGCTCTCACACCCGGGACAGGGTCTACGAGCAGTACTTC
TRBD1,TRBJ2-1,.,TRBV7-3,CASSLDRGVNEQFF,TGTGCCAGCAGCTTAGACAGGGGAGTGAATGAGCAGTTCTTC
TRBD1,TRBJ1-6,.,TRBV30,CAWSPPGQGRSPLHF,TGTGCCTGGAGTCCTCCGGGACAGGGTCGGTCACCCCTCCACTTT
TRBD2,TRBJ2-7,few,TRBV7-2,CASSTPWALSGGSSYEQYF,TGTGCCAGCAGCACACCTTGGGCACTTAGCGGGGGCTCCTCCTACGAGCAGTACTTC
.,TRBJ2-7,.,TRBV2,CASSSAGGGSSYEQYF,TGTGCCAGCAGTAGTGCAGGAGGGGGCTCCTCCTACGAGCAGTACTTC
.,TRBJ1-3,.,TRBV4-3,CASSQSSSGNTIYF,TGCGCCAGCAGCCAATCCTCCTCTGGAAACACCATATATTTT
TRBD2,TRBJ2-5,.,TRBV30,CAWRPSGGLGTQYF,TGTGCCTGGAGACCTAGCGGGGGTCTCGGGACCCAGTACTTC
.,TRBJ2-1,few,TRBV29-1,CSVEGGYEQFF,TGCAGCGTCGAGGGTGGGTATGAGCAGTTCTTC
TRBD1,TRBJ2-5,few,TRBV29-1,CSVTGTEYQETQYF,TGCAGCGTCACCGGGACAGAGTACCAAGAGACCCAGTACTTC
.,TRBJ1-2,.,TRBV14,CASSPPGTTNYGYTF,TGTGCCAGCTCCCCCCCCGGGACTACTAACTATGGCTACACCTTC
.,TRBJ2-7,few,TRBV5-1,CASSLVRRDDEQYF,TGCGCCAGCAGCCTGGTCCGCAGGGACGACGAGCAGTACTTC
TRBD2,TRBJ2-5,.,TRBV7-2,CASSRAGVGQETQYF,TGTGCCAGCAGTCGAGCGGGGGTAGGACAAGAGACCCAGTACTTC
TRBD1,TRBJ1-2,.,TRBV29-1,CSGGQGAGDGYTF,TGCAGCGGCGGACAGGGGGCCGGTGATGGCTACACCTTC
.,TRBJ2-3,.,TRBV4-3,CASSQASRGGTDTQYF,TGCGCCAGCAGCCAAGCTTCGAGGGGGGGCACAGATACGCAGTATTTT
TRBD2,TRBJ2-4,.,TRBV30,CAWSAGLAGFQYF,TGTGCCTGGAGCGCTGGACTAGCGGGGTTCCAGTACTTC
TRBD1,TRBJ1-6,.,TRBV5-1,CASSYGTGDNSPLHF,TGCGCCAGCAGCTATGGGACAGGGGATAATTCACCCCTCCACTTT
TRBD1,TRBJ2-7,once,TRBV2,CASSVGQGASYEQYF,TGTGCCAGCAGTGTGGGACAGGGGGCCTCCTACGAGCAGTACTTC
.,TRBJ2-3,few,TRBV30,CAWSGGNTQYF,TGTGCCTGGAGTGGAGGGAATACGCAGTATTTT
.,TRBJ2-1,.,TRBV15,CATSRDADEQFF,TGTGCCACCAGCAGAGATGCTGATGAGCAGTTCTTC
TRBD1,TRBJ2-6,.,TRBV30,CAWSSDRSLSGANVLTF,TGTGCCTGGAGTTCGGACAGGTCGCTCTCTGGGGCCAACGTCCTGACTTTC
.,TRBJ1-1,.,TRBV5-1,CASSLAEGVNTEAFF,TGCGCCAGCAGCTTGGCCGAGGGAGTCAACACTGAAGCTTTCTTT
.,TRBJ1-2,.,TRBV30,CAWSGQANYGYTF,TGTGCCTGGAGTGGACAGGCTAACTATGGCTACACCTTC
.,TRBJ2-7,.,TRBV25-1,CASSNAYEQYF,TGTGCCAGCTCAAACGCCTACGAGCAGTACTTC
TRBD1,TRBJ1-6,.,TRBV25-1,CASIPGQGNSPLHF,TGTGCCAGCATTCCGGGACAGGGGAATTCACCCCTCCACTTT
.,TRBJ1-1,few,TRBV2,CASSFDTEAFF,TGTGCCAGCAGTTTTGATACTGAAGCTTTCTTT
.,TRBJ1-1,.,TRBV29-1,CSVVGRSGNTEAFF,TGCAGCGTTGTGGGGAGGTCGGGAAACACTGAAGCTTTCTTT
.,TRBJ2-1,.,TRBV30,CACRGLDEQFF,TGTGCCTGCCGGGGGTTAGATGAGCAGTTCTTC
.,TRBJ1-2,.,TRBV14,CASSPQAGPRGYTF,TGTGCCAGCAGCCCCCAAGCAGGGCCGCGGGGCTACACCTTC
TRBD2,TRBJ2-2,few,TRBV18,CASSTGGNTGELFF,TGTGCCAGCTCGACGGGAGGGAACACCGGGGAGCTGTTTTTT
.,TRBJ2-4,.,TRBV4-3,CASSQDSGGSLIQYF,TGCGCCAGCAGCCAAGATTCAGGAGGGTCTCTCATTCAGTACTTC
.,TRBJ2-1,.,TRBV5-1,CASSSRQNNEQFF,TGCGCCAGCAGCTCTCGACAGAACAATGAGCAGTTCTTC
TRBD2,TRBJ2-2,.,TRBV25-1,CASSGLAGGTGELFF,TGTGCCAGCAGTGGCTTAGCGGGGGGGACCGGGGAGCTGTTTTTT
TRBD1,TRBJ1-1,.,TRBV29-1,CSAPGQMSTTLNTEAFF,TGCAGCGCTCCGGGACAGATGAGTACCACCTTGAACACTGAAGCTTTCTTT
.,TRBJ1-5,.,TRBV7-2,CASSSGLDGRSRPQHF,TGTGCCAGCAGCTCTGGCCTGGATGGGAGATCGCGGCCCCAGCATTTT
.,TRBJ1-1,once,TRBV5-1,CASSLVGTEAFF,TGCGCCAGCAGCCTCGTGGGCACTGAAGCTTTCTTT
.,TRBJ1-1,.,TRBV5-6,CASSYDRTNTEAFF,TGTGCCAGCAGCTATGACAGAACGAACACTGAAGCTTTCTTT
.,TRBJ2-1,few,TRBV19,CASSRADEQFF,TGTGCCAGTAGTAGGGCCGATGAGCAGTTCTTC
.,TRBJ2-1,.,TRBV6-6,CASSPFSYNEQFF,TGTGCCAGCAGTCCCTTCTCCTACAATGAGCAGTTCTTC
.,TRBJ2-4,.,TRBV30,CAWSSGTTKNIQYF,TGTGCCTGGAGTAGCGGAACAACTAAAAACATTCAGTACTTC
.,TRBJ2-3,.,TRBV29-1,CSVRDSDTQYF,TGCAGCGTCCGGGACTCAGATACGCAGTATTTT
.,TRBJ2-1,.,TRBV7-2,CASSLQLRDEQFF,TGTGCCAGCAGCTTACAGCTTAGGGATGAGCAGTTCTTC
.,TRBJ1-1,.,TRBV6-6,CASMRGEAFF,TGTGCCAGCATGCGGGGAGAAGCTTTCTTT
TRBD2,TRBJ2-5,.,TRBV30,CARDSGGGKETQYF,TGTGCCCGAGATAGCGGGGGGGGAAAAGAGACCCAGTACTTC